The 18 T cell receptor beta chains in this list originate from one sample, sequenced in a study of blood T cell repertoires in COVID-19. The method was immunoSEQ multiplex PCR; TCRdb's version includes in-frame clones alone and lacks a portion of them. Of 45,000 to 60,000 clones listed, 82% are singletons. Material: peripheral blood. These receptors all come from a woman of 80 years or more with acute or convalescent COVID-19.

The rearrangement links TRBV2 to TRBJ2-1, with 10 bases lining up with TRBD2. The CDR3 totals 14 residues. Germline V gene data show CDR1 as SNHLY and CDR2 as FYNNEI. V shed 4 bases, J shed 10 bases, and the junction held 7 bases outside the gene matches. In DNA, the CDR3 is TGTGCCAGCAGTGGGACACTAGCGGGGAGCGAGCAGTTCTTC. Protein product: CASSGTLAGSEQFF.

V usage is TRBV30 and J usage is TRBJ1-4; 7 nucleotides line up with TRBD1. J was trimmed by 8 bases and V by 1 base; bases with no gene match: 10. This CDR3 is 15 amino acids long. CDR1 and CDR2 (germline): GTSNPN, SVGIG (reference sequence). This CDR3 is CAWSGKTGLWEKLFF. The CDR3 coding sequence is TGTGCCTGGAGTGGGAAGACAGGGCTTTGGGAAAAACTGTTTTTT.

The rearrangement joins TRBV7-8 to TRBJ2-2, with TRBD1 matching over 9 bases. The CDR3 extends over 17 amino acids. The V gene's germline CDR1 is SGHVS and CDR2 FQNEAQ. J lost 4 bases, V lost 4 bases, and 10 bases had no gene match. In DNA form, the CDR3 reads TGTGCCAGCAGCTCAACACAGGGGGCGAGAGGCACCGGGGAGCTGTTTTTT. Translating gives CASSSTQGARGTGELFF.

This clone has a single count. The rearrangement uses TRBV7-7 and TRBJ2-6; no firm D call. This CDR3 is 15 amino acids long. The germline gives CDR1 SSHAT, CDR2 FNYEAQ (reference sequence). The V and J ends lost 1 base and 1 base respectively, with 5 bases between them. The CDR3 loop reads CASSLGVSGANVLTF. In nucleotides, the CDR3 is TGTGCCAGCAGCTTAGGAGTGTCTGGGGCCAACGTCCTGACTTTC.

The DNA for the CDR3 is TGCGCCAGCAGCTCGCGGGACAGGGTCACTGAAGCTTTCTTT. Translation gives CASSSRDRVTEAFF. This rearrangement joins TRBV5-1 to TRBJ1-1; 9 bases match TRBD1. Germline trimming cut 3 bases from V and 4 bases from J; bases unmatched to any gene: 4. Per the germline V gene, CDR1 is SGHRS and CDR2 is YFSETQ. CDR3 size: 14 residues.

This chain uses TRBV10-1 with TRBJ1-5; D possibly corresponds to TRBD1 (5 bases). Trimming pared 5 bases from V and 4 bases from J, leaving 9 bases between. Germline CDR1 is WNHNN and CDR2 is SYGVQD (reference sequence). The CDR3 extends over 13 amino acids. CDR3 loop: CASSPSGNQPQHF. For the CDR3, the DNA is TGCGCCAGCAGTCCCTCAGGGAATCAGCCCCAGCATTTT.

CDR3 DNA: TGTGCCAGCTCACCGAACACAGGGGGCACTGAAGCTTTCTTT. It encodes CASSPNTGGTEAFF. The gene calls are TRBV18 and TRBJ1-1; 8 bases align to TRBD1. Germline CDR1 is KGHSH and CDR2 is LQKENI. The V and J ends lost 3 bases and 4 bases, in that order; junction bases with no gene match: 4. The CDR3 length is 14 residues.

The rearrangement uses TRBV3-1 (or the pseudogene TRBV3-2) and TRBJ2-2; D gene ambiguous. Germline assignment: CDR1 LGHDT and CDR2 YNNKEL (reference sequence). This CDR3 region has 14 residues. V lost 2 bases to trimming and J lost 3 bases, with 7 bases between them. Written as DNA, the CDR3 is TGTGCCAGCAGCCAAAGCCGTGACACCGGGGAGCTGTTTTTT. It encodes CASSQSRDTGELFF.

V is TRBV18 and J is TRBJ2-1; 9 positions match TRBD2. Germline loops: CDR1 KGHSH, CDR2 LQKENI. CDR3 length equals 14 residues. Losses at the gene ends were 5 bases for V and 7 bases for J; bases not matched to a gene: 6. The DNA for the CDR3 is TGTGCCAGCTCAAACCTAGCGGGAAAAAATGAGCAGTTCTTC. Protein: CASSNLAGKNEQFF.

Here the CDR3 reads CSVGRKSGSSYNEQFF. The CDR3 DNA sequence: TGCAGCGTTGGGAGGAAAAGTGGAAGCTCCTACAATGAGCAGTTCTTC. The chain carries TRBV29-1 and TRBJ2-1, with D possibly being TRBD2 (5 bases). Trimming took off 4 bases at V and 0 bases at J, with 16 bases between the two ends. The germline V gene encodes CDR1 SQVTM and CDR2 ANQGSEA. CDR3 length: 16 residues.

The CDR3 is CASSQAGTARGYGYTF. CDR3 sequence (DNA): TGTGCCAGCAGCCAAGCTGGGACAGCCAGAGGCTATGGCTACACCTTC. The rearrangement joins TRBV14 to TRBJ1-2, with 7 bases that match TRBD1. There are 16 residues in the CDR3. CDR1 and CDR2 (germline): SGHDN, FVKESK. The V segment lost 1 base and the J segment 4 bases; nucleotides outside the gene matches: 9.

This chain joins TRBV30 and TRBJ2-3; 8 positions agree with TRBD2. Losses at the gene ends were 0 bases for V and 4 bases for J; bases not matched to a gene: 15. The CDR3 contains 18 residues. CDR1 and CDR2 from the germline V gene are GTSNPN and SVGIG (reference sequence). Here the CDR3 reads CAWSVGWISGKQADTQYF. The CDR3 DNA reads TGTGCCTGGAGTGTGGGTTGGATTAGCGGGAAACAGGCAGATACGCAGTATTTT.

This sequence joins TRBV19 and TRBJ1-1; a weak D match, TRBD1 (5 bases). The CDR3 consists of 11 residues. Germline assignment: CDR1 LNHDA and CDR2 SQIVND (reference sequence). V was pared by 6 bases and J by 7 bases, with 9 bases between. The CDR3 here is CASSPGYEAFF. The CDR3 DNA reads TGTGCCAGTAGCCCAGGGTATGAAGCTTTCTTT.

This clone was recorded a few times. The V call is TRBV29-1, the J call TRBJ2-7, with D unclear. V was cut by 4 bases and J by 0 bases, with 7 bases left in between. The germline CDR1 and CDR2 sequences are SQVTM and ANQGSEA. The CDR3 has 12 amino acids. The DNA for the CDR3 is TGCAGCGTTGCTGGCAGCTCCTACGAGCAGTACTTC. Translation: CSVAGSSYEQYF.

The rearrangement links TRBV6-5 to TRBJ1-6; 8 positions match TRBD1. Germline CDR1 MNHEY, CDR2 SVGAGI. The CDR3 is made up of 14 amino acids. With V trimmed by 6 bases and J by 10 bases, 8 bases remained unmatched. CDR3 sequence (DNA): TGTGCCAGCAGAGGTACAGGGGGAGTCTCACCCCTCCACTTT. Its protein is CASRGTGGVSPLHF.

The chain links TRBV19 to TRBJ2-1, with D maybe TRBD1 (6 bases). Trimming left V 5 bases short and J 7 bases short, with 12 bases between. The CDR3 length is 13 residues. Germline V gene sequence: CDR1 LNHDA, CDR2 SQIVND (reference sequence). CDR3 in amino acids: CASSPPGDNEQFF. The CDR3 DNA reads as TGTGCCAGTAGTCCCCCAGGGGATAATGAGCAGTTCTTC.

The rearrangement links TRBV24-1 to TRBJ2-3, with 9 bases fitting TRBD1. CDR1 KGHDR and CDR2 SFDVKD come from the germline V gene. This CDR3 contains 19 residues. Trimming at V came to 2 bases and at J to 3 bases, leaving 14 bases not matched to a gene. The CDR3 bases are TGTGCCACCAGTGATTGGTCCGGGACAGGGCCGCGTGGTACAGATACGCAGTATTTT. It translates to CATSDWSGTGPRGTDTQYF.

The chain uses TRBV24-1 and TRBJ2-2; 7 bases are shared with TRBD2. The CDR3 spans 17 residues. The germline gives CDR1 KGHDR, CDR2 SFDVKD. V trimming: 0 bases; J trimming: 0 bases; junction bases outside the gene matches: 3. The CDR3 coding sequence is TGTGCCACCAGTGATTTGCGGGGAGGGCCGAACACCGGGGAGCTGTTTTTT. Its protein is CATSDLRGGPNTGELFF.